This T cell receptor beta chain was recorded in a study of blood T cell repertoires in COVID-19. Germline CDR1 reads LNHNV; CDR2 reads YYDKDF (reference sequence). The CDR3 loop spans 16 amino acids. The J segment lost 0 bases and the V segment lost 3 bases, leaving 3 bases of the junction unmatched. The method was immunoSEQ multiplex PCR; TCRdb's version includes in-frame clones alone and lacks a portion of them. The top ten hold around 1.9% of the sample, which has 230,000 or so clones, around 89% seen once. The sequencing sample was made of peripheral blood. The chain employs TRBV15 and TRBJ1-4; the match to TRBD1 covers 8 bases. This clonotype originated in a woman between 55 and 75 years old with COVID-19, enrolled during active disease. For the CDR3, the DNA is TGTGCCACCAGCAGGGGACAGGTTGCAACTAATGAAAAACTGTTTTTT. Protein product: CATSRGQVATNEKLFF.